This TCR beta chain comes out of a study of beta chain features in type 1 diabetes. Study-wide results and limits: Compared to healthy donors, patients appeared to have naive, central memory and Treg TCRB repertoires that were more alike. Researchers report that Type 1 diabetes patients had moderately but significantly shorter TCRB CDR3s across all four CD4+ subsets.

This clone was picked up a small number of times. The antigen remains undetermined. Expressed TCRB transcripts got sequenced, as all isolated RNA was reverse transcribed. Using immunoSEQ multiplex PCR, the repertoire was profiled, and TCRdb retains in-frame clones only, with some absent. Here the sample spans 100,000 to 150,000 clones, roughly 10% being singletons. The CDR3 is 14 amino acids. Germline trimming cut 0 bases from V and 9 bases from J; bases unmatched to any gene: 4. CDR1 KGHSH and CDR2 LQKENI come from the germline V gene. The V and J genes are TRBV18 and TRBJ2-1; 8 nucleotides match TRBD2. Sequencing was performed on central memory CD4+ T cells from blood. The receptor was derived from a man aged 30 to 39 with type 1 diabetes. The CDR3 loop reads CASSPPAGGFEQFF. CDR3 nucleotides: TGTGCCAGCTCACCACCGGCGGGGGGCTTTGAGCAGTTCTTC.